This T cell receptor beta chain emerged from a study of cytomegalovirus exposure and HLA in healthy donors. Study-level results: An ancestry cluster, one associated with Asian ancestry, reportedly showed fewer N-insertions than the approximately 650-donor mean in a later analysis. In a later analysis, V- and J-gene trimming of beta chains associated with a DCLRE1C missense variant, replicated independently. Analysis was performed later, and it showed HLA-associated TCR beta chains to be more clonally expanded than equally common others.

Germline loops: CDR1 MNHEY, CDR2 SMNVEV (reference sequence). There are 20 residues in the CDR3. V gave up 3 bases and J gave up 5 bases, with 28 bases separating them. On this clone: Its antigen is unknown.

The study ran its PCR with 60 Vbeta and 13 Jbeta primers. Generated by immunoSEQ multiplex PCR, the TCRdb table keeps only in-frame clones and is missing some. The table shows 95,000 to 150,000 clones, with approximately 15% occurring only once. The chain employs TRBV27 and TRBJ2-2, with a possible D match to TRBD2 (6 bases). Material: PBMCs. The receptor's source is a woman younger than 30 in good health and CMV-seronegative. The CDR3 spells CASSFDYIPVLAEQTGELFF. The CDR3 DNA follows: TGTGCCAGCAGTTTCGACTATATACCCGTTTTAGCGGAACAAACCGGGGAGCTGTTTTTT.